The entry below gives a single T cell receptor (beta chain) sequence along with its context. Germline V gives CDR1 SNHLY, CDR2 FYNNEI. The CDR3 runs 17 residues. J lost 6 bases, V lost 1 base, and 10 bases had no gene match. The entry originates in a study of blood T cell repertoires in COVID-19. The wider study: Spain, Italy and the United States supplied samples that represented acute and convalescent COVID-19.

Assay: immunoSEQ multiplex PCR; the TCRdb copy retains only in-frame clones and omits some. The table lists about 92,000 clones, around 88% of them singletons. The receptor was isolated from a woman aged 55-70 years with COVID-19, enrolled during active disease. This chain connects TRBV2 to TRBJ2-1; TRBD1 agrees at 9 bases. The sample taken for sequencing was peripheral blood. Written as DNA, the CDR3 is TGTGCCAGCAGTGAAGAGGAGGGGGACAGGGTGGGCAATGAGCAGTTCTTC. It codes for CASSEEEGDRVGNEQFF.